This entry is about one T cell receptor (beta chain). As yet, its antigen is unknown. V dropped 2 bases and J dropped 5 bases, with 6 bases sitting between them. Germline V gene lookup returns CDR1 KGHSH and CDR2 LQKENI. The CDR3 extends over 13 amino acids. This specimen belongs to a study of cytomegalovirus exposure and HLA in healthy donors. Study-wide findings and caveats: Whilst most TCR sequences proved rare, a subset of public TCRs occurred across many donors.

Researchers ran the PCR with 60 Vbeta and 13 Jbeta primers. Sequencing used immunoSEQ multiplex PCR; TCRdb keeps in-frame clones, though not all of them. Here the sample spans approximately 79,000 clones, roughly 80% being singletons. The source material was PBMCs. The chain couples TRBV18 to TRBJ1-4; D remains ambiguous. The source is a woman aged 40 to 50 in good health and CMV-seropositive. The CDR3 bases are TGTGCCAGCTCACCAGGCAGAAATGAAAAACTGTTTTTT. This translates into CASSPGRNEKLFF.